This entry describes one T cell receptor beta chain. The germline V gene has CDR1 SGHDT and CDR2 YYEEEE. J gave up 0 bases and V 4 bases, and 3 bases lay outside the gene matches. This CDR3 is 14 amino acids long. This specimen comes from a study of blood T cell repertoires in COVID-19. About the study: The United States, Italy and Spain provided the acute and convalescent COVID-19 samples. Sample material is recorded as cDNA or gDNA derived from T cells, B-cell-depleted T cells, or PBMCs.

Only in-frame clones appear in the TCRdb table, and some are missing; sequencing was by immunoSEQ multiplex PCR. The repertoire holds around 130,000 clones, with less than 90% as singletons. This sequence originates from a woman in her twenties or thirties who had recovered from COVID-19. Sequencing was performed on peripheral blood. The chain couples TRBV5-6 to TRBJ1-2; 7 bases are shared with TRBD1. CDR3 DNA sequence: TGTGCCAGCAGCCTGGACAGGTCTAACTATGGCTACACCTTC. Protein sequence: CASSLDRSNYGYTF.